This TCR beta chain was sequenced in a study of shared clonotypes between healthy human individuals (dated by TCRdb to 2019 to 2021). Turning to the overall study: A couple of women and a few men aged 18 to 49 years were included in the cohort. Libraries were prepared and TCR repertoires were sequenced by different laboratories using diverse techniques, in order to increase sequencing depth and limit assay-specific biases. For each donor, CD4 naive and CD4 memory were each run on three plates, CD8 naive on two plates, and CD8 memory on one plate. The study deeply sequenced blood TCR repertoires of five healthy adults to estimate repertoire size and the extent of clonotype sharing between individuals. Between about 0.8 and 8.9 billion PBMCs per donor were obtained by leukapheresis. Study-level results and caveats: Higher generation probabilities were observed for clonotypes shared by all four sorted-subset donors than for non-shared clonotypes. Sharing across a few donors was observed for around 5% of naive CD4, less than 4% of naive CD8, 2% to 2.5% of memory CD4, and roughly 0.4% of memory CD8 clonotypes. Naive subsets generally had larger estimated clonotype richness than memory subsets. Incomplete sequencing was indicated by rarefaction of sorted-subset datasets, despite the large sequencing depth. Sampling was restricted to blood, and TCR repertoires in tissues likely differ from the TCR repertoires found in blood. Because the study included only a small number of donors, the genetic and exposure-history diversity represented was limited. Pairwise subsampling indicated that sequencing depth was expected to affect the degree of clonotype sharing among donors.

The donors were healthy, HIV-negative adults with no recently reported acute infections or vaccinations. Only Caucasian adults living in Nashville, Tennessee, USA were represented among the donors. CD4+ T cells were enriched through magnetic negative selection, after which naive cells were positively selected on CD45RA and the remaining negative fraction served as the memory subset. Blood was obtained by leukapheresis, after which PBMCs were separated by Ficoll-Histopaque density gradient centrifugation and cryopreserved in liquid nitrogen vapor phase. Purity and quantity of every magnetically sorted T cell population were checked by analytical flow cytometry. From each sorted fraction, genomic DNA was isolated and quantified by UV absorbance on a Nanodrop 2000c. About this clone: Its antigen is unknown. Within one base of it there is no much larger clone, and no base qualities were kept.

The germline V gene (reference sequence) sets CDR1 to LNHDA and CDR2 to SQIVND. The CDR3, cysteine through phenylalanine, is 14 amino acids long. The DNA shown is the 42-base CDR3, in frame from base 1. V and J are truncated by 1 base and 4 bases respectively, leaving an intervening sequence of 10 bases. Using the deep immunoSEQ assay, TCR CDR3 regions were amplified from genomic DNA by multiplex PCR. Genomic DNA extracted from each cell subset was distributed evenly over all wells of several immunoSEQ 96-well plates, and each plate served as one replicate. For sorted subsets, each replicate PCR was loaded with about 0.2 ug genomic DNA, equivalent to 30,000 or so T cell genomes. Purified libraries were measured with a Qubit 3.0 fluorometer, size-checked on a Bioanalyzer 2100, and measured again with the KAPA Library Quantification kit. Every immunoSEQ 96-well plate was sequenced on a separate single-read 150-cycle Illumina NextSeq 550 flow cell. As for the original processing: Because the immunoSEQ output held only junctional sequences and lacked quality scores, the filtering could not match the filtering applied to full-length reads. Sequences were annotated with PyIR, a Python wrapper for IgBLAST v1.9, and V/J genes and CDR3 were assigned using IMGT germline references. Reads with weak V/J assignments (E-value above 1e-6), missing CDR3, stop codons, out-of-frame junctions, or ambiguous translated residues were removed. A V3J clonotype was defined by an identical inferred V gene, J gene, and CDR3 amino acid sequence. To compute the percentage overlap between repertoires, the number of shared unique clonotypes was divided by the size of the smaller repertoire. RTK rarefaction, the Chao1 estimator, and Recon v2.1 estimates of unobserved clonotypes were used to assess repertoire richness. Generation probabilities were computed with OLGA for all TCRbeta clonotypes obtained by the gDNA method from a handful of donors. TCRdb retrieved this table from immuneACCESS and kept in-frame rearrangements only. Not all clones are present; in checked studies, unresolved V genes account for under half, and no reason is known for the remainder. V and J calls plus clone size are reproduced from that table; the DNA served to infer D and trimming. This sample is represented by 2 million to 3 million clones; more than 80% of them were singletons. Over 0.12% of the sample goes to the ten largest clones.

Sequencing used naive CD4+ T cells sorted from blood. The meaning of the sample's cell subset or site label: CD45RA+ positively selected. Here the chain combines TRBV19 and TRBJ1-2; a tentative D call is TRBD1 (6 bases match). This clonotype was obtained from a man aged 18 to 35 in good health. The nucleotide sequence reads as follows: TGTGCCAGTAGTATAGCAGGGGAGGCCTATGGCTACACCTTC. The resulting protein is CASSIAGEAYGYTF.